Below, 18 T cell receptor beta chains from the same sample are listed, as sequenced in a study of blood T cell repertoires in COVID-19. Sequencing was performed with immunoSEQ multiplex PCR; in TCRdb, only in-frame clones are kept and a portion is missing. The sample records roughly 300,000 clones, approximately 90% being singletons. The specimen sequenced was peripheral blood. The receptors shown here come from a woman in her thirties with COVID-19, enrolled during active disease.

This chain connects TRBV27 to TRBJ2-3; 9 nucleotides line up with TRBD1. V was clipped by 3 bases and J by 2 bases; unmatched bases: 6. The CDR3 contains 16 residues. Germline CDR1 is MNHEY and CDR2 is SMNVEV (reference sequence). CDR3 in amino acids: CASSFTGGPYTDTQYF. In nucleotides, the CDR3 is TGTGCCAGCAGTTTCACAGGGGGCCCCTACACAGATACGCAGTATTTT.

The genes are TRBV6-5 and TRBJ2-7; 7 nucleotides line up with TRBD1. The CDR3 covers 15 residues. Germline-derived CDR1 and CDR2 are MNHEY and SVGAGI. The trim removed 5 bases at V and 3 bases at J, leaving 10 bases unmatched. In DNA form, the CDR3 reads TGTGCCAGCAGTCGTTCCGGACAGGCCGGCTACGAGCAGTACTTC. It is translated as CASSRSGQAGYEQYF.

The V call is TRBV6-6, the J call TRBJ1-1, with TRBD1 as a possible D gene (6 bases). The V end was cut by 8 bases, the J end by 1 base, with 11 bases between. This CDR3 region has 13 residues. Germline CDR1 reads MNHNY; CDR2 reads SVGAGI (reference sequence). The CDR3: CASGQWGNTEAFF. The DNA of the CDR3 is TGTGCCAGCGGACAGTGGGGGAACACTGAAGCTTTCTTT.

This clone was seen just once. The gene calls are TRBV7-8 and TRBJ2-2; 10 nucleotides align to TRBD2. Trimming took 6 bases from V and 3 from J; bases not matched to a gene: 7. Per the germline V gene, CDR1 is SGHVS and CDR2 is FQNEAQ. The CDR3 is 16 residues long. The CDR3 sequence: CASSFSSGRYTGELFF. CDR3 sequence (DNA): TGTGCCAGCAGTTTCTCTAGCGGGAGATACACCGGGGAGCTGTTTTTT.

V is TRBV21-1 and J is TRBJ2-6; the table's D gene call, TRBD2, was not cross checked with the DNA. TRBV21-1 is an annotated pseudogene. CDR3 length: 18 residues. The CDR3 DNA is TGTGCCAGCAGCAAGGTGGAAGGGAGGGGCTCTGGGGCCAACGTCCTGACTTTC. Protein sequence: CASSKVEGRGSGANVLTF.

The chain carries TRBV6-5 and TRBJ2-3; D is perhaps TRBD2 (5 bases). The V end lost 5 bases, the J end lost 4 bases, and 10 bases lay between the germline ends. Germline V gene lookup returns CDR1 MNHEY and CDR2 SVGAGI. The CDR3 covers 13 residues. The CDR3 coding sequence is TGTGCCAGCAGTACCCGGAGGCCAGATACGCAGTATTTT. It is translated as CASSTRRPDTQYF.

The V gene is TRBV5-6, the J gene TRBJ2-3, with D maybe TRBD1 (5 bases). V lost 4 bases to trimming and J lost 2 bases, with 11 bases between them. Germline-derived CDR1 and CDR2 are SGHDT and YYEEEE. This CDR3 contains 14 residues. The chain's CDR3 is CASSPRQFTDTQYF. The CDR3 coding sequence is TGTGCCAGCAGCCCCCGACAGTTCACAGATACGCAGTATTTT.

This clone was counted once. The chain carries TRBV23-1 and TRBJ2-1; 11 bases map to TRBD2. TRBV23-1 is an open reading frame whose function is uncertain. The CDR3 is 16 amino acids. The V and J ends lost 4 bases and 3 bases, in that order; junction bases with no gene match: 5. The CDR3 loop reads CASSLLTSGGYNEQFF. The CDR3 DNA reads as TGCGCCAGCAGTCTTCTAACTAGCGGGGGCTACAATGAGCAGTTCTTC.

The chain has TRBV7-9 and TRBJ1-6, with TRBD1 as a possible D gene (6 bases). The CDR3 spans 17 residues. Germline V gene sequence: CDR1 SEHNR, CDR2 FQNEAQ (reference sequence). The germline V and J ends were trimmed by 1 base and 8 bases, with 18 bases remaining between them. For the CDR3, the DNA is TGTGCCAGCAGCTTAGGGGGGGGCCTTGCGGGGCATTCACCCCTCCACTTT. This encodes CASSLGGGLAGHSPLHF. Complete variable domain (other parts from reference TRBV7-9 and TRBJ1-6): DTGVSQNPRHKITKRGQNVTFRCDPISEHNRLYWYRQTLGQGPEFLTYFQNEAQLEKSRLLSDRFSAERPKGSFSTLEIQRTEQGDSAMYLCASSLGGGLAGHSPLHFGNGTRLTVT.

The CDR3 reads CASGPGQGTYGYTF. In DNA, the CDR3 is TGTGCTAGTGGTCCCGGACAGGGGACTTATGGCTACACCTTC. The chain recombines TRBV12-5 with TRBJ1-2; 9 bases fit TRBD1. The CDR3 is 14 residues long. Trimming took 5 bases from V and 5 from J; bases not matched to a gene: 6. Germline CDR1 and CDR2: LGHNT and FRNRAP. The full variable domain, with the rest looked up from reference TRBV12-5 and TRBJ1-2, is DARVTQTPRHKVTEMGQEVTMRCQPILGHNTVFWYRQTMMQGLELLAYFRNRAPLDDSGMPKDRFSAEMPDATLATLKIQPSEPRDSAVYFCASGPGQGTYGYTFGSGTRLTVV.

The chain recombines TRBV14 with TRBJ2-3; weak D call: TRBD2 (6 bases). The ends were cut back, 3 bases at V and 0 bases at J, with 10 bases in the middle. The CDR3 covers 15 residues. Germline assignment: CDR1 SGHDN and CDR2 FVKESK. CDR3 bases: TGTGCCAGCAGCCAGACCGGGACTAGCACAGATACGCAGTATTTT. This translates into CASSQTGTSTDTQYF. The full variable domain, in which reference TRBV14 and TRBJ2-3 provide the parts outside the CDR3, is EAGVTQFPSHSVIEKGQTVTLRCDPISGHDNLYWYRRVMGKEIKFLLHFVKESKQDESGMPNNRFLAERTGGTYSTLKVQPAELEDSGVYFCASSQTGTSTDTQYFGPGTRLTVL.

The chain couples TRBV28 to TRBJ2-7; 8 bases align to TRBD1. CDR1 MDHEN and CDR2 SYDVKM come from the germline V gene. CDR3 length: 15 residues. J gave up 5 bases and V 5 bases, and 11 bases lay outside the gene matches. CDR3 amino acids: CASSLPVTGANEQYF. The DNA of the CDR3 is TGTGCCAGCAGTCTTCCCGTGACAGGGGCCAACGAGCAGTACTTC.

V gene TRBV5-5 combines with J gene TRBJ2-2, with a possible D match to TRBD2 (6 bases). V was cut by 5 bases and J by 3 bases, with 17 bases left in between. Germline V gives CDR1 SGHKS, CDR2 YYEKEE (reference sequence). The CDR3 is 16 residues long. Here the CDR3 reads CASSQGGTLYTGELFF. CDR3 in DNA: TGTGCCAGCAGTCAAGGAGGGACCCTTTACACCGGGGAGCTGTTTTTT.

The V gene is TRBV9, the J gene TRBJ1-6; tentatively, D is TRBD1 (6 bases). CDR1 and CDR2 from the germline V gene are SGDLS and YYNGEE. Trimming left V 2 bases short and J 0 bases short, with 12 bases between. The CDR3 spans 17 residues. CDR3 coding DNA: TGTGCCAGCAGCGTTTCAGGGGTTAGCTCCTATAATTCACCCCTCCACTTT. This sequence encodes CASSVSGVSSYNSPLHF.

CDR3 coding DNA: TGTGCCAGCAGTCCGCAGGACAGGGTCCAAGAGACCCAGTACTTC. Translated, it gives CASSPQDRVQETQYF. V usage is TRBV6-5 and J usage is TRBJ2-5, with TRBD1 identical over 8 bases. Germline V gives CDR1 MNHEY, CDR2 SVGAGI. The CDR3 spans 15 residues. V was pared by 5 bases and J by 1 base, with 6 bases of the junction left unmatched.

CDR3 amino acids: CASSQDHRGANSPLHF. DNA for the CDR3: TGTGCCAGCAGCCAAGATCACCGCGGGGCAAATTCACCCCTCCACTTT. The rearrangement links TRBV3-1 (or the pseudogene TRBV3-2) to TRBJ1-6, with a tentative D call TRBD1 (5 bases). This CDR3 comprises 16 residues. Per germline, CDR1 LGHDT and CDR2 YNNKEL (reference sequence). Trimming pared 0 bases from V and 7 bases from J, leaving 13 bases between.

As for this clone: The same CDR3 also results from other DNA sequences found in this sample. The chain links TRBV30 to TRBJ1-1, with D perhaps TRBD1 (6 bases). This CDR3 spans 13 amino acids. Germline-derived CDR1 and CDR2 are GTSNPN and SVGIG (reference sequence). Trimming removed 0 bases at V and 2 bases at J, with 7 bases between. CDR3 sequence (DNA): TGTGCCTGGAGTGTAGGGGGAAACACTGAAGCTTTCTTT. Its translation is CAWSVGGNTEAFF.

This sequence joins TRBV6-1 and TRBJ1-2; TRBD1 matches at 8 bases. The CDR3 totals 14 residues. With 0 bases clipped from V and 8 bases from J, the junction kept 5 bases outside the gene matches. Looked up from germline, CDR1 is MNHNS and CDR2 is SASEGT. CDR3: CASSEALRGQGYTF. In DNA form, the CDR3 reads TGTGCCAGCAGTGAAGCACTCAGGGGGCAAGGCTACACCTTC.